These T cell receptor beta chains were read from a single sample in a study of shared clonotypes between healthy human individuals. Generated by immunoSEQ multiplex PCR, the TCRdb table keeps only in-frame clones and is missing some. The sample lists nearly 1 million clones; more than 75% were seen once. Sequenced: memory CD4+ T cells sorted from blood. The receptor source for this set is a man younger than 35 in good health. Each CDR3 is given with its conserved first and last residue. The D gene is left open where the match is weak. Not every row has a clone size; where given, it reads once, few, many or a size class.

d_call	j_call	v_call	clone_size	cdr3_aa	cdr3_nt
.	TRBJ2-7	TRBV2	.	CAIPSASGGSGEQYF	TGTGCCATCCCATCCGCCTCCGGGGGCTCGGGGGAGCAGTACTTC
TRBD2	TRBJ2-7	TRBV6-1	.	CASTLAGSGEQYF	TGTGCCAGCACCCTAGCGGGAAGCGGTGAGCAGTACTTC
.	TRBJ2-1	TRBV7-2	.	CASSLADVGGTRWFF	TGTGCCAGCAGCTTAGCGGACGTCGGCGGGACGCGATGGTTCTTC
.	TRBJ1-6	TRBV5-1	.	CASSLEGINSPLHF	TGCGCCAGCAGCTTGGAAGGGATCAATTCACCCCTCCACTTT
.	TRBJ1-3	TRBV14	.	CASSRSLGARQDTIYF	TGTGCCAGCAGCCGAAGCCTGGGAGCCAGGCAGGACACCATATATTTT
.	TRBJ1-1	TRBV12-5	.	CASGLVLFAEAFF	TGTGCTAGTGGTTTGGTACTCTTTGCTGAAGCTTTCTTT
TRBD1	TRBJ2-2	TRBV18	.	CASSPGQGLLGELFF	TGTGCCAGCTCACCGGGACAGGGTCTTCTCGGGGAGCTGTTTTTT
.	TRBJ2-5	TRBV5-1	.	CASSTGYTQETQYF	TGCGCCAGCAGCACGGGGTATACCCAAGAGACCCAGTACTTC
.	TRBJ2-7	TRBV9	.	CASSTLWGEQYF	TGTGCCAGCAGCACCCTCTGGGGTGAGCAGTACTTC
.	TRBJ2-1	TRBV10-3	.	CATGTATNEQFF	TGTGCCACCGGGACCGCTACCAATGAGCAGTTCTTC
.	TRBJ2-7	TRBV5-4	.	CASSLETYEQYF	TGTGCCAGCAGCCTTGAAACCTACGAGCAGTACTTC
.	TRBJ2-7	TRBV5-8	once	CASSLTNSYEQYF	TGTGCCAGCAGCTTGACCAACTCCTACGAGCAGTACTTC